This is a list of T cell receptor beta chains from one sample in a study of beta chain features in type 1 diabetes. Measured with immunoSEQ multiplex PCR; TCRdb has only the in-frame clones, and not every one. The sample includes around 430,000 clones, approximately 30% seen only once; the top ten take 0.06% to 0.07%. The sequenced material came from naive CD4+ T cells from blood. Source of these receptors: a young man in good health. Both conserved end residues are part of each CDR3. D genes are given only for firm matches. The size of a clone is reported for some rows only, either as once, few or many, or as a class for expanded clones.

clone_size	j_call	d_call	v_call	cdr3_nt	cdr3_aa
NA	TRBJ2-1	NA	TRBV7-2	TGTGCCAGCAGCTTTAGTCGGGCCTCCAATGAGCAGTTCTTC	CASSFSRASNEQFF
few	TRBJ2-6	NA	TRBV4-2	TGTGCCAGCAGCCCCGTTTCTCTGGGCTCTGGGGCCAACGTCCTGACTTTC	CASSPVSLGSGANVLTF
few	TRBJ2-1	NA	TRBV28	TGTGCCAGCAGTTCAATAGCGGTTGCGGGGTTCTTC	CASSSIAVAGFF
few	TRBJ2-4	TRBD1	TRBV14	TGTGCCAGCAGCCTGCGGACAGGGTGGAACATTCAGTACTTC	CASSLRTGWNIQYF
NA	TRBJ1-1	NA	TRBV18	TGTGCCAGCTCATCGGACAGGAACACTGAAGCTTTCTTT	CASSSDRNTEAFF
NA	TRBJ2-3	NA	TRBV9	TGTGCCAGCAGCCCATACTCAGGGGCCACCGGTACGCAGTATTTT	CASSPYSGATGTQYF
few	TRBJ2-5	NA	TRBV15	TGTGCCACCAGCAGAGGGGCAGAAGAGACCCAGTACTTC	CATSRGAEETQYF
NA	TRBJ2-1	TRBD2	TRBV7-3	TGTGCCAGCAGCCGACTAGCGGGTTACAATGAGCAGTTCTTC	CASSRLAGYNEQFF
NA	TRBJ1-1	TRBD1	TRBV29-1	TGCAGCGCAGGACAGGGGGGCACTGAAGCTTTCTTT	CSAGQGGTEAFF
NA	TRBJ2-7	TRBD1	TRBV4-3	TGCGCCAGCAGCCAAGAATGGCGACAGGGGATCTACGAGCAGTACTTC	CASSQEWRQGIYEQYF
few	TRBJ1-4	NA	TRBV29-1	TGCAGCGGCAGCTACCAGTATCATGAAAAACTGTTTTTT	CSGSYQYHEKLFF
NA	TRBJ1-1	TRBD1	TRBV30	TGTGCCTGGGGGGACAGAGCAGCTTTCTTT	CAWGDRAAFF
NA	TRBJ2-3	NA	TRBV20-1	TGCAGTGTCAACGACTCCCCGAGGCTGTATTTT	CSVNDSPRLYF
NA	TRBJ2-7	NA	TRBV9	TGTGCCAGCAGCAAAGAGGGGACGGTGCTCTACGAGCAGTACTTC	CASSKEGTVLYEQYF
few	TRBJ2-5	NA	TRBV15	TGTGCCACCAGCCCCCCCGGGAACGGGAGAAAGACCCAGTACTTC	CATSPPGNGRKTQYF
few	TRBJ2-1	TRBD1	TRBV29-1	TGCAGCGCCTGGGACAGTTTTAATGAGCAGTTCTTC	CSAWDSFNEQFF
NA	TRBJ2-7	NA	TRBV5-4	TGTGCCAGCAGCTTTAACGGGGTAATTTACGAGCAGTACTTC	CASSFNGVIYEQYF
NA	TRBJ2-1	TRBD2	TRBV4-2	TGTGCCAGCAGCCAAGCTGCGGGAGGAATCTACAATGAGCAGTTCTTC	CASSQAAGGIYNEQFF
once	TRBJ2-5	TRBD2	TRBV7-3	TGTGCCAGCAGCTTAACAGGACTAGCGGGGAAGGGCCCGGGAGAGACCCAGTACTTC	CASSLTGLAGKGPGETQYF
NA	TRBJ2-1	NA	TRBV15	TGTGCCACCAGCAGAGGGGCAGGGGTAGGCAATGAGCAGTTCTTC	CATSRGAGVGNEQFF
few	TRBJ2-3	TRBD2	TRBV7-3	TGTGCCAGCAGGGGAGGGCAGGCAGATACGCAGTATTTT	CASRGGQADTQYF
few	TRBJ2-7	NA	TRBV4-3	TGCGCCAGCAGCCAAGCCTCCACGCCCGACTACGAGCAGTACTTC	CASSQASTPDYEQYF
NA	TRBJ2-3	NA	TRBV27	TGTGCCAGCAGTCGTAGCACAGATACGCAGTATTTT	CASSRSTDTQYF
few	TRBJ2-6	TRBD1	TRBV7-2	TGTGCCAGCAGAGATACAGGGGGAATCTCTGGGGCCAACGTCCTGACTTTC	CASRDTGGISGANVLTF
NA	TRBJ2-3	TRBD1	TRBV10-3	TGTGCCATCACCTGGGACAGGGGGTCAAATACGCAGTATTTT	CAITWDRGSNTQYF
NA	TRBJ2-5	TRBD2	TRBV12-5	TGTGCTACCGGGACTAAAGGGGAGACCCAGTACTTC	CATGTKGETQYF
NA	TRBJ2-3	NA	TRBV29-1	TGCAGCGTTGATCAGGGCACAGATACGCAGTATTTT	CSVDQGTDTQYF
NA	TRBJ2-7	TRBD2	TRBV7-2	TGTGCCAGCAGCTTAGTCCGCGGGAGGGCCTACGAGCAGTACTTC	CASSLVRGRAYEQYF